This T cell receptor (beta chain) was retrieved from a study of blood T cell repertoires in COVID-19. V lost 2 bases to trimming and J lost 6 bases, with 8 bases between them. Germline values: CDR1 SGHTA, CDR2 FQGNSA. The CDR3 runs 12 residues. In the authors' workflow: Amplification with reference gene primers provided the estimates of nucleated cell counts. This table comes from immunoSEQ multiplex PCR, and its TCRdb copy is limited to in-frame clones, with some not included. D and trimming come from the DNA, and the V and J calls and clone size come from that table. The sample includes about 210,000 clones, over 70% of them seen just once.

The J gene is TRBJ2-7, the V gene TRBV7-2; D not resolved. The sample taken for sequencing was peripheral blood. This clonotype was sampled from an older woman with acute or convalescent COVID-19. CDR3 amino acids: CASSLLQTEQYF. CDR3 sequence (DNA): TGTGCCAGCAGCTTACTACAGACCGAGCAGTACTTC.